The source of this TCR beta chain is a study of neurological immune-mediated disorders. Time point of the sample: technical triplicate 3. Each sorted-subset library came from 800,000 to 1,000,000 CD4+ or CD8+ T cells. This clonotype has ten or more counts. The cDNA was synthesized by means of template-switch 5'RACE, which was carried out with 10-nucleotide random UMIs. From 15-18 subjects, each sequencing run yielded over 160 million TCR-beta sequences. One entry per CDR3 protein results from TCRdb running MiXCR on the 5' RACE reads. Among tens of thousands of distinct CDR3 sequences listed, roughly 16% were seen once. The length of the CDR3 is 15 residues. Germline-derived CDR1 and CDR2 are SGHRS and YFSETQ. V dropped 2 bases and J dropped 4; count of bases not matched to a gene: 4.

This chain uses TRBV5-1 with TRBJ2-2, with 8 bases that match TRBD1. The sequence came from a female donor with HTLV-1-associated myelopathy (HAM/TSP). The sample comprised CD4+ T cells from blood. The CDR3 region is CASSLGDRFTGELFF. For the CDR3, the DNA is TGCGCCAGCAGCTTAGGGGACAGGTTCACCGGGGAGCTGTTTTTT.